Listed below are T cell receptor beta chains from one sample, sequenced in a study of glioma-infiltrating T cells. Via MiXCR, TCRdb re-called the multiplex PCR reads, giving one row per CDR3 protein. The data show some 160,000 distinct CDR3 sequences, with about 47% seen just once and around 5.2% held by the top ten. The specimen sequenced was glioma tissue, nonneoplastic brain tissue, or PBMCs (not recorded which). These TCRs come from a human donor with low-grade glioma or glioblastoma, undergoing nonglioma brain surgery, or in good health (not recorded which). Each CDR3 is given with its conserved first and last residue. Fields, in order: V gene, CDR3 protein.

>TRBV7-9
CASRPGTGSNKPQHF
>TRBV28
CASSLPQGELYTEAFF
>TRBV28
CASSSLSGGPVEQYF
>TRBV28
CASNEGEYTEAFF
>TRBV11-3
CASRSPRVHEQYF
>TRBV28
CASSLLQTGAREQFF
>TRBV27
CASSLTGTQYF
>TRBV4-1
CASSQAGGSETQYF
>TRBV28
CASSLLASEQYF
>TRBV18
CASSPQRDHQGETQYF
>TRBV28
CASSFPGQPDTQYF
>TRBV20-1
CSARRDNEQFF
>TRBV6-5
CSSNYSMRLDTQYF
>TRBV7-2
CASSFGEGYEQYF
>TRBV20-1
CSASRLAGPRGTGELFF
>TRBV11-3
CASSLEGEQFF
>TRBV20-1
CSVHREDTQYF
>TRBV2
CASSELQTGGFTEAFF
>TRBV28
CASSRPGQGDYNEQFF
>TRBV24-1
CATSDREGGSNEQFF
>TRBV13
CASSSRTSGTDTQYF